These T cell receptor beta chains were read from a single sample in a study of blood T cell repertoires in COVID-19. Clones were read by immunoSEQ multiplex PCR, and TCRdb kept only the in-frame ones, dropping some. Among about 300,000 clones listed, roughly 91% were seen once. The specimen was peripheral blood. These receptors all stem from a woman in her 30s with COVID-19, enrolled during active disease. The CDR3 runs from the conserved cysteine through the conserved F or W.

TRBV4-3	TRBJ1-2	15	CASSARQGPNYGYTF
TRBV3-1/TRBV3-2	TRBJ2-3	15	CASSQGGTRGPTQYF
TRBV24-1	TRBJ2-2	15	CATSSKTGGTGELFF
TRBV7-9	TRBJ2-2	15	CASSQSGGHTGELFF
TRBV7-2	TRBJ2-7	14	CASSSLGASYEQYF
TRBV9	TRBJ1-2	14	CASSESTGNYGYTF
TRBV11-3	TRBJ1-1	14	CASSPGGSGTEAFF
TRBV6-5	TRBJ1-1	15	CASSQLYRGNTEAFF
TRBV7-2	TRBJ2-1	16	CASSLQNDRKRYEQFF
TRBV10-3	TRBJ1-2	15	CAISETWTQGDGYTF
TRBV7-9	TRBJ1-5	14	CASSLTGGNQPQHF
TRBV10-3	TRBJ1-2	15	CAISESGRADAGYTF
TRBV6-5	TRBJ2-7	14	CASRGALGAYEQYF
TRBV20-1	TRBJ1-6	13	CSASEQPNSPLHF
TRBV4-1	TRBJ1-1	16	CASSPRPLRLNTEAFF
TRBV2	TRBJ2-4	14	CASSDAPRVDIQYF